This TCR beta chain was obtained from a study of T cell responses to AZD1222 COVID-19 vaccine. Across the whole study: Pooled together were second doses at about 4 or about 12 weeks. Study results and limitations: Seropositive at baseline were only a handful of AZD1222 recipients. Nearly half of unique spike-specific TCRs reportedly avoided B.1.351 and B.1.1.7 mutated regions.

With regard to this clone: Its antigen remains unidentified.

The J segment lost 3 bases and the V segment lost 9 bases, leaving 8 bases of the junction unmatched. Germline V gene data show CDR1 as KGHDR and CDR2 as SFDVKD. This CDR3 spans 14 amino acids. Method: immunoSEQ multiplex PCR; TCRdb's copy keeps in-frame clones and lacks some. The sample holds approximately 140,000 clones; 90% to 95% are singletons and the top ten take about 1.3%. The sequencing used peripheral blood, collected on day 0 of AZD1222 vaccination. The source of this sequence is an adult in good health. J is TRBJ2-3 and V is TRBV24-1; 7 bases map to TRBD2. The chain's CDR3 is CATRKTSFTDTQYF. As DNA, the CDR3 is TGTGCCACCCGTAAGACTAGCTTTACAGATACGCAGTATTTT.